This T cell receptor beta chain was profiled in a study of type 1 regulatory T cells. On the study more broadly: T-allo10 is a Tr1-enriched, alloantigen-specific CD4 T cell product made in vitro. The study's findings and limits: Tr1 cells had a more restricted TCR repertoire than non-Tr1 cells.

One entry per CDR3 protein, called by TCRdb with MiXCR from the reads. The repertoire holds fewer than 75,000 distinct CDR3 sequences, with roughly 50% as singletons. Worth noting for this clonotype: Its cognate antigen is unknown.

The CDR3 sequence is 14 residues long. From germline, CDR1 is SEHNR and CDR2 FQNEAQ (reference sequence). Unmatched junction bases numbered 6, after V lost 5 bases and J lost 5 bases. This TCR was recovered from a human donor in good health. The specimen sequenced was cultured non-Tr1 T cells, either the whole culture or a sorted T cell fraction (not recorded which). The V gene is TRBV7-9, the J gene TRBJ2-7; TRBD1 agrees at 10 bases. Written as DNA, the CDR3 is TGTGCCAGCAGCCAAGGACAGGGGGTTAACGAGCAGTACTTC. It specifies CASSQGQGVNEQYF. Drawing the rest from reference TRBV7-9 and TRBJ2-7, the complete variable domain is DTGVSQNPRHKITKRGQNVTFRCDPISEHNRLYWYRQTLGQGPEFLTYFQNEAQLEKSRLLSDRFSAERPKGSFSTLEIQRTEQGDSAMYLCASSQGQGVNEQYFGPGTRLTVT.